This is a list of T cell receptor beta chains from one sample in a study of shared clonotypes between healthy human individuals. Here immunoSEQ multiplex PCR was the method, and the copy in TCRdb shows in-frame clones only, minus some. The sample lists over 2 million clones, about 95% seen once, with more than 0.1% in the top ten. Specimen: naive CD4+ T cells sorted from blood. The receptors stem from a man aged 18 to 30 in good health. Each CDR3 is given with its conserved first and last residue. D genes are given only for firm matches. Clone size appears in some rows only: once, few, many, or a class for an expanded clone.

>TRBJ1-1|once|TRBV25-1|TRBD1
TGTGCCAGCAGTGCCTCTACAGGGGTGAACACTGAAGCTTTCTTT
CASSASTGVNTEAFF
>TRBJ2-6|NA|TRBV19|NA
TGTGCCAGTAGAGGCCCATTCTCTGGGGCCAACGTCCTGACTTTC
CASRGPFSGANVLTF
>TRBJ2-7|NA|TRBV7-2|NA
TGTGCCAGCAGCTTATTAGGGCGTCTTAACTCCTACGAGCAGTACTTC
CASSLLGRLNSYEQYF
>TRBJ2-7|NA|TRBV5-1|NA
TGCGCCAGCAGAGGGGCTAGCAGAAGCTACGAGCAGTACTTC
CASRGASRSYEQYF
>TRBJ2-4|NA|TRBV30|NA
TGTGCCTGGAGTGTATCCGGCGGGGGCCAAAACATTCAGTACTTC
CAWSVSGGGQNIQYF
>TRBJ2-2|NA|TRBV19|NA
TGTGCCAGTAATCTGGAGAGGAACACCGGGGAGCTGTTTTTT
CASNLERNTGELFF
>TRBJ1-5|once|TRBV19|TRBD1
TGTGCCAGTAGTCACAGGGGAGATCAGCCCCAGCATTTT
CASSHRGDQPQHF
>TRBJ1-1|NA|TRBV5-1|TRBD1
TGCGCCAGCAGCTCGAACACAGGGGACACTGAAGCTTTCTTT
CASSSNTGDTEAFF
>TRBJ2-5|NA|TRBV7-9|NA
TGTGCCAGCAGCGGCGGCATCTCGACGCAAGAGACCCAGTACTTC
CASSGGISTQETQYF
>TRBJ2-6|NA|TRBV6-7|NA
TGTGCCAGCCGACATACACCGCGGGACGAGAGCTCTGGGGCCAACGTCCTGACTTTC
CASRHTPRDESSGANVLTF
>TRBJ2-5|NA|TRBV18|TRBD2
TGTGCCAGCTCACCAGTAGGACTAGCGGCCTGGAAGCCCCAGTACTTC
CASSPVGLAAWKPQYF
>TRBJ1-5|NA|TRBV7-3|NA
TGTGCCAGCAGCCCAATATCCGGAACAGGGTTCAGCAATCAGCCCCAGCATTTT
CASSPISGTGFSNQPQHF
>TRBJ1-6|NA|TRBV25-1|TRBD1
TGTGCCAGCGGGGGACAGGGGGTTAATGTTTCACCCCTCCACTTT
CASGGQGVNVSPLHF
>TRBJ2-1|NA|TRBV29-1|NA
TGCAGCGTTATGGACAGACCCTCCTACAATGAGCAGTTCTTC
CSVMDRPSYNEQFF
>TRBJ2-7|NA|TRBV10-3|NA
TGTGCCATCAGTGAGTCTGGGAGTGTTGGACGCGAGCAGTACTTC
CAISESGSVGREQYF
>TRBJ1-3|NA|TRBV10-3|NA
TGTGCCATCAGTGAACTGACTGGGGCAGGGGAGAACACCATATATTTT
CAISELTGAGENTIYF
>TRBJ2-7|NA|TRBV10-3|NA
TGTGCCATCAGTGATATGGCAGACTACGAGCAGTACTTC
CAISDMADYEQYF
>TRBJ2-5|NA|TRBV9|TRBD1
TGTGCCAGCAGCGCCGACAGGGGAGGAGAGACCCAGTACTTC
CASSADRGGETQYF
>TRBJ2-1|NA|TRBV30|TRBD2
TGTGCCTGGAGTGTACATGGGACTAGCCAGTTCTTC
CAWSVHGTSQFF
>TRBJ2-7|NA|TRBV4-3|NA
TGCGCCAGCAGCCAAGAGGTCTGGGGGGACAGAAGCTCCTACGAGCAGTACTTC
CASSQEVWGDRSSYEQYF
>TRBJ2-5|NA|TRBV25-1|NA
TGTGCCAGCAGTGCGTTAGGACAGAAGACAGAGACCCAGTACTTC
CASSALGQKTETQYF
>TRBJ2-3|NA|TRBV7-2|NA
TGTGCCAGCAGATTAAGGGGCGCGGGGGCCGAAGATACGCAGTATTTT
CASRLRGAGAEDTQYF
>TRBJ2-5|NA|TRBV7-8|TRBD2
TGTGCCAGCAGCTCGCCCCTAGCGGGAGAGTGGGAGACCCAGTACTTC
CASSSPLAGEWETQYF
>TRBJ1-1|NA|TRBV9|NA
TGTGCCAGCAGCGTAGATGGGAACAGGGAGGGGAACACTGAAGCTTTCTTT
CASSVDGNREGNTEAFF
>TRBJ2-7|NA|TRBV2|NA
TGTGCCAGCAGTGAAGCAAGGGTAGTCGCGGACGAGCAGTACTTC
CASSEARVVADEQYF
>TRBJ1-5|NA|TRBV5-1|NA
TGCGCCAGCAGCCTCGAACCAGATCAGCCCCAGCATTTT
CASSLEPDQPQHF
>TRBJ1-2|NA|TRBV19|NA
TGTGCCAGTCGGGACGGACAACTATATAACTATGGCTACACCTTC
CASRDGQLYNYGYTF
>TRBJ2-2|NA|TRBV9|NA
TGTGCCAGCAGCGTGACTATCTCCAGGGAGCTGTTTTTT
CASSVTISRELFF
>TRBJ2-7|NA|TRBV11-2|TRBD1
TGTGCCAGCAGCTTGGGGACAGGACACTACGAGCAGTACTTC
CASSLGTGHYEQYF
>TRBJ1-5|NA|TRBV6-1|NA
TGTGCCAGCAGTGAAGCCCAGACCCAGCATTTT
CASSEAQTQHF
>TRBJ2-5|NA|TRBV2|NA
TGTGCCAGCAGGGACAACCAAGAGACCCAGTACTTC
CASRDNQETQYF
>TRBJ1-3|NA|TRBV4-1|TRBD1
TGCGCCAGCAGCCGCCCAGGGGGCACCATATATTTT
CASSRPGGTIYF
>TRBJ1-1|NA|TRBV2|NA
TGTGCCAGCAGCGTTCAGATATTGAACACTGAAGCTTTCTTT
CASSVQILNTEAFF
>TRBJ2-2|NA|TRBV11-2|NA
TGTGCCAGCAGCTTAAGTTTGCTCGTGAACACCGGGGAGCTGTTTTTT
CASSLSLLVNTGELFF
>TRBJ2-1|NA|TRBV5-1|NA
TGCGCCAGCAACGAGGGCTCCTACAATGAGCAGTTCTTC
CASNEGSYNEQFF
>TRBJ1-6|NA|TRBV6-6|NA
TGTGCCAGCAGTTACTCAGGGGACCTCAATAATTCACCCCTCCACTTT
CASSYSGDLNNSPLHF
>TRBJ2-3|NA|TRBV28|TRBD1
TGTGCCAGCAAAGGACAGGGAACTAGCACAGATACGCAGTATTTT
CASKGQGTSTDTQYF